This T cell receptor beta chain stems from a study of cytomegalovirus exposure and HLA in healthy donors. A multiplex PCR was run with 60 Vbeta primers and 13 Jbeta primers. Assay used: immunoSEQ multiplex PCR; TCRdb lists only in-frame clones, some missing. The data hold more than 200,000 clones, with about three quarters observed a single time. The CDR3 spans 13 residues. In germline, CDR1 is MDHEN, CDR2 SYDVKM. V trimming: 11 bases; J trimming: 2 bases; junction bases outside the gene matches: 7. The sequence came from a man aged 40-49 years in good health and CMV-seronegative. Sequences were obtained from PBMCs. The chain uses TRBV28 and TRBJ2-7; TRBD2 matches at 9 bases. Here the CDR3 reads CAVQAGGPYEQYF. In DNA, the CDR3 is TGTGCCGTACAGGCGGGAGGGCCCTACGAGCAGTACTTC.